A single sample is the source of the 24 T cell receptor beta chains below, sequenced in a study of shared T cell receptors in the human thymus. The table came from immunoSEQ multiplex PCR; TCRdb's copy has only in-frame clones and leaves some out. The sample lists some 700,000 clones, 70% to 90% occurring once. This same sample was also taken into another study, of human thymus T cells.

The sample taken for sequencing was thymocytes. Every receptor here comes from a girl less than two years old with a congenital heart defect.

This clone came up a few times. The rearrangement uses TRBV9 and TRBJ2-7; 10 positions agree with TRBD1. Germline CDR1 and CDR2: SGDLS and YYNGEE. This CDR3 spans 16 amino acids. The V and J ends lost 0 bases and 4 bases, in that order; junction bases with no gene match: 7. CDR3 sequence reads: CASSVGGQGTYYEQYF. The CDR3, as DNA: TGTGCCAGCAGCGTAGGGGGACAGGGGACTTATTACGAGCAGTACTTC.

The V call is TRBV5-1, the J call TRBJ2-7; 8 bases agree with TRBD1. V trimming: 3 bases; J trimming: 3 bases; junction bases outside the gene matches: 5. The CDR3 has 14 amino acids. Looked up from germline, CDR1 is SGHRS and CDR2 is YFSETQ. CDR3 region: CASSSGGGHYEQYF. The CDR3 DNA is TGCGCCAGCAGCTCAGGGGGCGGTCACTACGAGCAGTACTTC.

The chain couples TRBV7-2 to TRBJ2-3; TRBD2 matches 9 bases. J lost 6 bases, V lost 3 bases, and 10 bases had no gene match. The germline V gene encodes CDR1 SGHTA and CDR2 FQGNSA. The CDR3 has 16 amino acids. This CDR3 reads CASSLALAGSLDTQYF. CDR3 sequence (DNA): TGTGCCAGCAGCTTGGCGCTAGCGGGGTCCCTGGATACGCAGTATTTT.

With regard to this clone: One junction end disagrees with the germline gene, perhaps due to a read error. The chain recombines TRBV7-7 with TRBJ2-2; TRBD1 matches at 9 bases. The length of the CDR3 is 15 residues. Germline lookup yields CDR1 SSHAT and CDR2 FNYEAQ (reference sequence). CDR3 residues: CASSKDRGYTGELFF. DNA of the CDR3: TGTGCTAGCAGCAAAGACAGGGGGTACACCGGGGAGCTGTTTTTT. The variable domain in full, completed from reference TRBV7-7 and TRBJ2-2, reads GAGVSQSPRYKVTKRGQDVTLRCDPISSHATLYWYQQALGQGPEFLTYFNYEAQPDKSGLPSDRFSAERPEGSISTLTIQRTEQRDSAMYRCASSKDRGYTGELFFGEGSRLTVL.

DNA of the CDR3: TGTGCCAGCAGGATCGACTTGAACACTGAAGCTTTCTTT. Protein sequence: CASRIDLNTEAFF. The gene calls are TRBV2 and TRBJ1-1, with D unclear. The CDR3 contains 13 residues. V was trimmed by 6 bases and J by 0 bases, leaving 8 bases between them. Germline-derived CDR1 and CDR2 are SNHLY and FYNNEI.

This clone came up a few times. J is TRBJ1-3 and V is TRBV6-1; D gene uncertain. V was clipped by 4 bases and J by 4 bases, with 8 bases between them. Per the germline V gene, CDR1 is MNHNS and CDR2 is SASEGT. The length of the CDR3 is 13 residues. The DNA for the CDR3 is TGTGCCAGCAGTGGGGCAGGAGGAAACACCATATATTTT. Its translation is CASSGAGGNTIYF.

This chain links TRBV11-2 with TRBJ2-5, with D possibly being TRBD1 (6 bases). The DNA end lines up better with TRBJ2-7; the J call may be wrong. The CDR3 sequence is 16 residues long. The germline gives CDR1 SGHAT, CDR2 FQNNGV. CDR3 sequence reads: CASSLSRAGVLFEQYF. CDR3 in DNA: TGTGCCAGCAGCTTAAGCAGGGCAGGGGTATTATTCGAGCAGTACTTC.

The gene calls are TRBV6-1 and TRBJ2-2; 8 bases line up with TRBD1. This CDR3 has 16 residues. CDR1 MNHNS and CDR2 SASEGT come from the germline V gene. Trimming removed 4 bases from V and 4 bases from J; junction bases left unmatched: 8. Here the CDR3 reads CASSVGRGRGTGELFF. CDR3 in DNA: TGTGCCAGCAGTGTGGGCAGGGGGCGAGGCACCGGGGAGCTGTTTTTT.

This chain uses TRBV7-9 with TRBJ1-6; D might be TRBD1 (5 bases). Per germline, CDR1 SEHNR and CDR2 FQNEAQ (reference sequence). Trimming cost V 2 bases and J 6 bases, with 14 bases left between them. The CDR3 spans 16 residues. The CDR3 coding sequence is TGTGCCAGCAGCTTATATCAGGGCGGAAGTAATTCACCCCTCCACTTT. Amino acid sequence: CASSLYQGGSNSPLHF.

The rearrangement links TRBV11-2 to TRBJ2-3, with 7 positions matching TRBD1. This CDR3 comprises 16 residues. V was clipped by 1 base and J by 8 bases; unmatched bases: 12. Germline V lookup: CDR1 SGHAT, CDR2 FQNNGV. For the CDR3, the DNA is TGTGCCAGCAGCTTAGCGTGTTGGGGGACAGAAGGTACGCAGTATTTT. Its translation is CASSLACWGTEGTQYF.

The rearrangement links TRBV9 to TRBJ2-5; 10 positions agree with TRBD2. This CDR3 comprises 17 residues. Per the germline V gene, CDR1 is SGDLS and CDR2 is YYNGEE. Trimming cost V 0 bases and J 1 base; bases outside gene matches: 6. The CDR3 sequence is CASSVGERLAGQETQYF. The CDR3 bases are TGTGCCAGCAGCGTAGGGGAGCGACTAGCGGGCCAAGAGACCCAGTACTTC.

The chain employs TRBV5-5 and TRBJ1-6, with D tentatively TRBD1 (6 bases). The germline CDR1 and CDR2 sequences are SGHKS and YYEKEE (reference sequence). The V end was cut by 4 bases, the J end by 8 bases, with 19 bases between. The CDR3 extends over 16 amino acids. For the CDR3, the DNA is TGTGCCAGCAGCCCGCCTAAACAGGGATTGGATTCACCCCTCCACTTT. It is translated as CASSPPKQGLDSPLHF.

The rearrangement joins TRBV7-8 to TRBJ2-5; no definite D call. The germline gives CDR1 SGHVS, CDR2 FQNEAQ. V was clipped by 1 base and J by 5 bases, with 11 bases between them. The CDR3 spans 14 residues. The CDR3 loop is CASSLGLSEETQYF. CDR3 DNA sequence: TGTGCCAGCAGCTTAGGTCTGTCGGAGGAGACCCAGTACTTC.

The table lists this clone with a few counts. The genes are TRBV5-4 and TRBJ2-7; D remains ambiguous. CDR1 and CDR2 (germline): SGHNT, YYREEE (reference sequence). Trimming stripped 4 bases from V and 5 bases from J, with 10 bases between. The CDR3 is 12 amino acids. CDR3 coding DNA: TGTGCCAGCAGCCTGGAACTAAACGAGCAGTACTTC. This translates into CASSLELNEQYF.

The chain uses TRBV28 and TRBJ2-3, with 11 bases fitting TRBD2. The germline V gene has CDR1 MDHEN and CDR2 SYDVKM. The CDR3 extends over 14 amino acids. V trimming: 6 bases; J trimming: 4 bases; junction bases outside the gene matches: 3. The CDR3, as DNA: TGTGCCAGCAGCACTAGCGGGGGCGCAGATACGCAGTATTTT. This translates into CASSTSGGADTQYF.

The rearrangement uses TRBV29-1 and TRBJ1-1; D perhaps matches TRBD1 (5 bases). Trimming removed 4 bases at V and 1 base at J, with 16 bases between. In germline, CDR1 is SQVTM, CDR2 ANQGSEA. The CDR3 is 15 residues long. CDR3 residues: CSVGIGTGGNTEAFF. The CDR3 bases are TGCAGCGTTGGGATCGGGACGGGAGGGAACACTGAAGCTTTCTTT.

The V and J genes are TRBV5-1 and TRBJ2-7; TRBD1 might be the D (5 bases). The CDR3 has 13 amino acids. Per the germline V gene, CDR1 is SGHRS and CDR2 is YFSETQ. The V end lost 5 bases, the J end lost 2 bases, and 11 bases lay between the germline ends. CDR3 in amino acids: CASSARAPYEQYF. The DNA of the CDR3 is TGCGCCAGCAGTGCCAGGGCTCCCTACGAGCAGTACTTC.

This chain uses TRBV11-2 with TRBJ2-1, with 9 bases matching TRBD2. The V and J ends lost 1 base and 9 bases, in that order; junction bases with no gene match: 10. The CDR3 has 16 residues. The germline V gene has CDR1 SGHAT and CDR2 FQNNGV. In DNA form, the CDR3 reads TGTGCCAGCAGCTTAGTATTTGGGCGGGGGGGCCTTGAGCAGTTCTTC. Its protein is CASSLVFGRGGLEQFF.

The chain's CDR3 is CASSLNSPGGLAGISYEQYF. CDR3 DNA sequence: TGTGCCAGCAGCCTTAACTCCCCCGGGGGACTAGCGGGGATCTCCTACGAGCAGTACTTC. This chain uses TRBV16 with TRBJ2-7; 13 bases fit TRBD2. V lost 4 bases to trimming and J lost 0 bases; unmatched junction nucleotides: 15. The CDR3 runs 20 residues. CDR1 is KGHSY, CDR2 FQNENV, per germline.

V usage is TRBV13 and J usage is TRBJ2-7; D is unclear. This CDR3 is 14 amino acids long. The germline gives CDR1 PRHDT, CDR2 FYEKMQ (reference sequence). V gave up 2 bases and J gave up 3 bases, with 11 bases separating them. The DNA of the CDR3 is TGTGCCAGCAGCTTATCTAACAGAGACTACGAGCAGTACTTC. This encodes CASSLSNRDYEQYF. The entire variable domain, with the rest obtained from reference TRBV13 and TRBJ2-7, is as follows: AAGVIQSPRHLIKEKRETATLKCYPIPRHDTVYWYQQGPGQDPQFLISFYEKMQSDKGSIPDRFSAQQFSDYHSELNMSSLELGDSALYFCASSLSNRDYEQYFGPGTRLTVT.

The V and J genes are TRBV4-3 and TRBJ1-6, with TRBD1 as a possible D gene (6 bases). The germline gives CDR1 LGHNA, CDR2 YSLEER. There are 17 residues in the CDR3. Trimming pared 1 base from V and 10 bases from J, leaving 20 bases between. The CDR3 sequence: CASSQVLRRGRESPLHF. CDR3 bases: TGCGCCAGCAGCCAAGTCCTCCGTAGGGGGAGAGAGTCACCCCTCCACTTT.

J is TRBJ1-2 and V is TRBV5-6; D may be TRBD1 (5 bases). Germline CDR1 is SGHDT and CDR2 is YYEEEE. V gave up 0 bases and J gave up 0 bases, with 12 bases separating them. This CDR3 has 16 residues. CDR3 in amino acids: CASSLGGGSANYGYTF. As DNA, the CDR3 is TGTGCCAGCAGCTTGGGGGGGGGTTCCGCTAACTATGGCTACACCTTC.

This rearrangement joins TRBV23-1 to TRBJ2-7, with a possible D match to TRBD2 (6 bases). TRBV23-1 is labeled an ORF, and its function is uncertain. V was cut by 2 bases and J by 2 bases, with 10 bases left in between. This CDR3 comprises 14 residues. CDR3 coding DNA: TGCGCCAGCAGTCAAGGTGCGGGGCCCTACGAGCAGTACTTC. Protein sequence: CASSQGAGPYEQYF.

The J gene is TRBJ2-7, the V gene TRBV6-5; possible D gene TRBD1, 5 bases. CDR3 length equals 16 residues. Germline CDR1 MNHEY, CDR2 SVGAGI. Trimming left V 2 bases short and J 5 bases short, with 19 bases between. CDR3 amino acids: CASSYEVEGVGHEQYF. The CDR3 DNA reads as TGTGCCAGCAGTTACGAGGTGGAAGGGGTAGGTCACGAGCAGTACTTC.